The 15 T cell receptor beta chains below were found in one sample sequenced in a study of T cell responses to AZD1222 COVID-19 vaccine. Clones were sequenced by immunoSEQ multiplex PCR, and TCRdb holds only the in-frame ones, with some missing. The table lists roughly 130,000 clones, approximately 83% of them singletons. The sequenced sample was peripheral blood, obtained on day 0 of AZD1222 vaccination. All receptors come from an adult in good health.

This chain connects TRBV18 to TRBJ1-1, with D possibly matching TRBD1 (6 bases). The CDR3 is made up of 14 amino acids. Germline lookup yields CDR1 KGHSH and CDR2 LQKENI. V dropped 6 bases and J dropped 8 bases, with 19 bases sitting between them. CDR3 DNA sequence: TGTGCCAGCTCGCCAACAGGGCCCCGGGGGGAAGCTTTCTTT. Protein: CASSPTGPRGEAFF.

Note on this clone: Other DNA sequences in the same sample also yield this CDR3. The V call is TRBV19, the J call TRBJ1-2; possibly TRBD1 for D (5 bases). CDR1 and CDR2 from the germline V gene are LNHDA and SQIVND (reference sequence). The V and J ends lost 3 bases and 4 bases respectively, with 12 bases between them. The CDR3 covers 14 residues. The CDR3: CASSMDRGTYGYTF. The CDR3 DNA reads TGTGCCAGTAGTATGGATAGAGGGACCTATGGCTACACCTTC.

This chain joins TRBV3-1 (or the pseudogene TRBV3-2) and TRBJ2-2; D may be TRBD1 or TRBD2 (5 bases each). The CDR3 runs to 16 residues. Per germline, CDR1 LGHDT and CDR2 YNNKEL (reference sequence). The V gene lost 1 base and the J gene lost 5 bases, with 14 bases spanning the gap. The CDR3 sequence is CASSQGFGTWTGELFF. The CDR3 bases are TGTGCCAGCAGCCAAGGATTCGGGACCTGGACCGGGGAGCTGTTTTTT.

This sequence joins TRBV15 and TRBJ2-3; D remains ambiguous. The CDR3 runs to 17 residues. Germline CDR1 is LNHNV and CDR2 is YYDKDF (reference sequence). The germline V and J ends were trimmed by 0 bases and 1 base, with 14 bases remaining between them. CDR3 amino acids: CATSRDRAGIRTDTQYF. CDR3 DNA: TGTGCCACCAGCAGAGATAGGGCAGGCATACGCACAGATACGCAGTATTTT. The full variable domain, in which reference TRBV15 and TRBJ2-3 provide the parts outside the CDR3, is DAMVIQNPRYQVTQFGKPVTLSCSQTLNHNVMYWYQQKSSQAPKLLFHYYDKDFNNEADTPDNFQSRRPNTSFCFLDIRSPGLGDTAMYLCATSRDRAGIRTDTQYFGPGTRLTVL.

The chain links TRBV7-7 to TRBJ2-2; TRBD1 matches at 8 bases. This CDR3 has 16 residues. The germline CDR1 and CDR2 sequences are SSHAT and FNYEAQ (reference sequence). V dropped 3 bases and J dropped 5; count of bases not matched to a gene: 8. CDR3 sequence reads: CASSLGSGGGTGELFF. The CDR3 coding sequence is TGTGCCAGCAGCTTGGGATCAGGGGGCGGTACCGGGGAGCTGTTTTTT. Filled out from reference TRBV7-7 and TRBJ2-2, the complete variable domain reads GAGVSQSPRYKVTKRGQDVTLRCDPISSHATLYWYQQALGQGPEFLTYFNYEAQPDKSGLPSDRFSAERPEGSISTLTIQRTEQRDSAMYRCASSLGSGGGTGELFFGEGSRLTVL.

The rearrangement uses TRBV19 and TRBJ1-6, with TRBD1 matching over 7 bases. The CDR3 is 17 amino acids. Per the germline V gene, CDR1 is LNHDA and CDR2 is SQIVND (reference sequence). The V and J ends lost 5 bases and 9 bases, in that order; junction bases with no gene match: 16. CDR3 sequence reads: CASSPYRRQGGGSPLHF. For the CDR3, the DNA is TGTGCCAGTAGTCCATACCGCAGACAGGGAGGGGGTTCACCCCTCCACTTT.

The V and J genes are TRBV7-9 and TRBJ2-1; 7 nucleotides align to TRBD2. The ends lost 5 bases at V and 7 bases at J; junction bases unmatched: 8. Looked up from germline, CDR1 is SEHNR and CDR2 is FQNEAQ (reference sequence). This CDR3 has 14 residues. CDR3 DNA: TGTGCCAGCAGCCCAAGCGGGACCGGAAATGAGCAGTTCTTC. This translates into CASSPSGTGNEQFF.

This sequence joins TRBV9 and TRBJ2-6, with D possibly matching TRBD2 (6 bases). V was clipped by 4 bases and J by 2 bases, with 19 bases between them. From germline, CDR1 is SGDLS and CDR2 YYNGEE. The CDR3 spans 18 residues. The CDR3 DNA follows: TGTGCCAGCAGCCCAGACTTACTCACTAGCACTGGGGCCAACGTCCTGACTTTC. Translating it yields CASSPDLLTSTGANVLTF.

The CDR3 protein is CSVGGRKVEQYF. The CDR3 DNA is TGCAGCGTTGGCGGGAGAAAGGTCGAGCAGTACTTC. V is TRBV29-1 and J is TRBJ2-7, with 7 positions matching TRBD2. Germline-derived CDR1 and CDR2 are SQVTM and ANQGSEA. V gave up 4 bases and J gave up 6 bases; unmatched junction bases: 6. The CDR3 is 12 amino acids.

The V call is TRBV5-6, the J call TRBJ1-5; 7 nucleotides align to TRBD1. Trimming took 6 bases from V and 4 from J; bases not matched to a gene: 10. This CDR3 is 15 amino acids long. In germline, CDR1 is SGHDT, CDR2 YYEEEE. CDR3 sequence: CASTSRGGGNQPQHF. The CDR3 DNA sequence: TGTGCCAGCACGAGTAGAGGGGGCGGTAATCAGCCCCAGCATTTT. The full variable domain, with the rest looked up from reference TRBV5-6 and TRBJ1-5, is DAGVTQSPTHLIKTRGQQVTLRCSPKSGHDTVSWYQQALGQGPQFIFQYYEEEERQRGNFPDRFSGHQFPNYSSELNVNALLLGDSALYLCASTSRGGGNQPQHFGDGTRLSIL.

This sequence joins TRBV5-1 and TRBJ2-3; 9 positions match TRBD1. CDR3 length equals 16 residues. Germline-derived CDR1 and CDR2 are SGHRS and YFSETQ. The V segment lost 3 bases and the J segment 3 bases; nucleotides outside the gene matches: 8. CDR3 nucleotide sequence: TGCGCCAGCAGCTCCCACAGGGGGCAAGGGACAGATACGCAGTATTTT. It is translated as CASSSHRGQGTDTQYF.

The chain employs TRBV3-1 (or the pseudogene TRBV3-2) and TRBJ2-7; 7 bases fit TRBD1. The CDR3 loop spans 14 amino acids. J gave up 2 bases and V 6 bases, and 7 bases lay outside the gene matches. In germline, CDR1 is LGHDT, CDR2 YNNKEL (reference sequence). The CDR3 DNA reads as TGTGCCAGCAGGTCGTCCGGGACAGCCTACGAGCAGTACTTC. It encodes CASRSSGTAYEQYF.

The V gene is TRBV5-4, the J gene TRBJ1-2; the D gene is possibly TRBD1 (5 bases). The germline gives CDR1 SGHNT, CDR2 YYREEE (reference sequence). V was shortened by 1 base and J by 7 bases, with 17 bases between the two germline ends. The CDR3 sequence is 15 residues long. The CDR3 here is CASSLRGVRVGGYTF. DNA for the CDR3: TGTGCCAGCAGCTTGAGGGGCGTCCGGGTCGGTGGCTACACCTTC.

The J gene is TRBJ2-2, the V gene TRBV7-8, with 7 bases fitting TRBD1. The V gene end was trimmed by 1 base and the J gene end by 6 bases; junction bases not matched to a gene: 5. The CDR3 is 15 amino acids. Germline CDR1 and CDR2: SGHVS and FQNEAQ. The DNA of the CDR3 is TGTGCCAGCAGCTTAGACAGGGGACGGGCCGGGGAGCTGTTTTTT. As protein: CASSLDRGRAGELFF.

The chain combines TRBV11-2 with TRBJ1-2; TRBD1 agrees at 7 bases. CDR3 length: 18 amino acids. Unmatched junction bases numbered 15, after V lost 4 bases and J lost 1 base. CDR1 is SGHAT and CDR2 is FQNNGV in the germline V gene. Written as DNA, the CDR3 is TGTGCCAGCAGCTCCCTGGCCGGGACAGCGGGCGATAACTATGGCTACACCTTC. Translating it yields CASSSLAGTAGDNYGYTF. Full variable domain (missing parts from reference TRBV11-2 and TRBJ1-2): EAGVAQSPRYKIIEKRQSVAFWCNPISGHATLYWYQQILGQGPKLLIQFQNNGVVDDSQLPKDRFSAERLKGVDSTLKIQPAKLEDSAVYLCASSSLAGTAGDNYGYTFGSGTRLTVV.